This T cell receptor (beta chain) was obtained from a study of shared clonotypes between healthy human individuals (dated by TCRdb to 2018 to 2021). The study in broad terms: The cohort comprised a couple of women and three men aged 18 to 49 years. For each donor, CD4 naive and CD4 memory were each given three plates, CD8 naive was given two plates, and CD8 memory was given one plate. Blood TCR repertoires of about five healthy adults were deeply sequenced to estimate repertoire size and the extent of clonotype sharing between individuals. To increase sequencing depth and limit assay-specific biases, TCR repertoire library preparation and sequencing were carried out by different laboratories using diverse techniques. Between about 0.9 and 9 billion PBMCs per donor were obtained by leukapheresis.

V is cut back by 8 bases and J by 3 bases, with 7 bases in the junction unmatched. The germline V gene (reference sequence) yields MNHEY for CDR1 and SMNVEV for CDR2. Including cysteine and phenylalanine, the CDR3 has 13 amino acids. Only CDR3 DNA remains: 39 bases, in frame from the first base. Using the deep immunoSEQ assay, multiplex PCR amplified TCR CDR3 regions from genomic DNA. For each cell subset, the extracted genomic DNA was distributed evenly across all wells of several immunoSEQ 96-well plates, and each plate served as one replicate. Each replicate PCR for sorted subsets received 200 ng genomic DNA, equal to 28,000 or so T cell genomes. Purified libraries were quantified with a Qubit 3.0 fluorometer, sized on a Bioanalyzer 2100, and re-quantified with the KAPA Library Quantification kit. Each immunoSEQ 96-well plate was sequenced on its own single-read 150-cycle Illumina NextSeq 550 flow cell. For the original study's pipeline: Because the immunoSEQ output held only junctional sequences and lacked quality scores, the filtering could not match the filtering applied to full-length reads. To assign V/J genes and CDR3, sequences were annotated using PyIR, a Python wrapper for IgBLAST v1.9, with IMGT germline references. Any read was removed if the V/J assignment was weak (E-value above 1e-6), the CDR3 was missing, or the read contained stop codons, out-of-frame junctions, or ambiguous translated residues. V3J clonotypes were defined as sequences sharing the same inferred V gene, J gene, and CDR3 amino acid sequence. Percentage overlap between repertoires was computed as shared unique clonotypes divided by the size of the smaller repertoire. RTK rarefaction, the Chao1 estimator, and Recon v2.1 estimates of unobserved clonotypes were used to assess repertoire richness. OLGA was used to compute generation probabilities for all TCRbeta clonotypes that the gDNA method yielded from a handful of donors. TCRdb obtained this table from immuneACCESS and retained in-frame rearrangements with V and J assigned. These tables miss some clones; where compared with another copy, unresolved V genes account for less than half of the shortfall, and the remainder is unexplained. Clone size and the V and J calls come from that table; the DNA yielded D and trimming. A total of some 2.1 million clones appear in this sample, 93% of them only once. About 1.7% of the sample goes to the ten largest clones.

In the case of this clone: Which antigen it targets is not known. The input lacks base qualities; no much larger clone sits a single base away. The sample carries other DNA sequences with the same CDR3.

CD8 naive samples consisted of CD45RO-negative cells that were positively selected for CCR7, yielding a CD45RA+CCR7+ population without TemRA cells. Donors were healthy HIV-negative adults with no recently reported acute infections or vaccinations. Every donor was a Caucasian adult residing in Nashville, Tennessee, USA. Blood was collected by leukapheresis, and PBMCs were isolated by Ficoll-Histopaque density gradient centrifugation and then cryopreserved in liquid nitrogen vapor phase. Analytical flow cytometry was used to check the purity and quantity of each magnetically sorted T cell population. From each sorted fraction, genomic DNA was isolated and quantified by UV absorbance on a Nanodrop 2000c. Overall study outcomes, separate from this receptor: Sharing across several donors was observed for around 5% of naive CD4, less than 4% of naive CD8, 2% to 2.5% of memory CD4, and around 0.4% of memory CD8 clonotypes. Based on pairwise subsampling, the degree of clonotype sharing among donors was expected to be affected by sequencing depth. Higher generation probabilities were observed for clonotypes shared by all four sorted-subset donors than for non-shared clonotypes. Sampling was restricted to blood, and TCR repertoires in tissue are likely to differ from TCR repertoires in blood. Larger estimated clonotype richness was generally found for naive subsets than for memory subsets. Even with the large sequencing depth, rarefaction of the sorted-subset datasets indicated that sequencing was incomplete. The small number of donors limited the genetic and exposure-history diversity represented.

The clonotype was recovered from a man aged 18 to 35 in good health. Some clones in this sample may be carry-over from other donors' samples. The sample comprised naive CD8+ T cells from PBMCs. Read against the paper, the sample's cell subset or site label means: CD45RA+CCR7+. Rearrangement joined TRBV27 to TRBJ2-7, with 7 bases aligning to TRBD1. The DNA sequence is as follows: TGTGCCAGCCGTCCGACAGGGTTCTACGAGCAGTACTTC. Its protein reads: CASRPTGFYEQYF.